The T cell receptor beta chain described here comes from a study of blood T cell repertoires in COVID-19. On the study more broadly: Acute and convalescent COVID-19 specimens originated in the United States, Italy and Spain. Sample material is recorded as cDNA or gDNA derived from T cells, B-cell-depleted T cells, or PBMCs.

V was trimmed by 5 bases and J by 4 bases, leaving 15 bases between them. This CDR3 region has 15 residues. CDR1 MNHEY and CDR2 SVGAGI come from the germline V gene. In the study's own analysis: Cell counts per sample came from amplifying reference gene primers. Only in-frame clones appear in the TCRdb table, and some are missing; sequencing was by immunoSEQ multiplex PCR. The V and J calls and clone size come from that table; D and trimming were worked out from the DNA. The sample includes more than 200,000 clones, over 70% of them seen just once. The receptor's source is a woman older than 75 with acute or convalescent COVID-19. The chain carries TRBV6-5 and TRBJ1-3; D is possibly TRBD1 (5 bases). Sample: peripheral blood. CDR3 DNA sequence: TGTGCCAGCAGTCCACGGGGGGAATTAGGAAACACCATATATTTT. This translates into CASSPRGELGNTIYF.